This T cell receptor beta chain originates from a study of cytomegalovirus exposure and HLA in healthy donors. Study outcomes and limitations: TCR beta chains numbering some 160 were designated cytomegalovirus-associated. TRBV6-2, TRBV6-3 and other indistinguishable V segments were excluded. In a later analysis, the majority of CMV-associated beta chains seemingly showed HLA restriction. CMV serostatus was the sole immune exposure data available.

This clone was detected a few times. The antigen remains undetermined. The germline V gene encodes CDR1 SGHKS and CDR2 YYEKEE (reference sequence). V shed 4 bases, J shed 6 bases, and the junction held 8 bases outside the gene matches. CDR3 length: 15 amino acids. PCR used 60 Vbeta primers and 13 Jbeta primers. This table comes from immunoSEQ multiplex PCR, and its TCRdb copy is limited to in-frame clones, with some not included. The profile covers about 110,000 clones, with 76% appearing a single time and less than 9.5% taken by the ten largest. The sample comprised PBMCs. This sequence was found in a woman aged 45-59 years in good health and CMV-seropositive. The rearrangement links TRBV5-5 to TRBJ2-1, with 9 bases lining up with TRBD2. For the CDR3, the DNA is TGTGCCAGCAGCCGTACCGGGACTAGCATCAATGAGCAGTTCTTC. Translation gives CASSRTGTSINEQFF.